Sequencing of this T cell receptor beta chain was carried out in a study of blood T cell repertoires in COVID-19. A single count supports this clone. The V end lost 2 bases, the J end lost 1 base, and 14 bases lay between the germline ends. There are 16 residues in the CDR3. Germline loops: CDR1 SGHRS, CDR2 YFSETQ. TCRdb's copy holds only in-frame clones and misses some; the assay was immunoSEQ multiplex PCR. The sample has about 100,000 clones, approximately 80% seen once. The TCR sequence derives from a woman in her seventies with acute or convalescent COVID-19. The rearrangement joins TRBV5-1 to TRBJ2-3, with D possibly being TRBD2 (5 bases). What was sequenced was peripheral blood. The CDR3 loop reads CASSFERGSGTDTQYF. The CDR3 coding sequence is TGCGCCAGCAGCTTCGAACGGGGTTCAGGCACAGATACGCAGTATTTT.